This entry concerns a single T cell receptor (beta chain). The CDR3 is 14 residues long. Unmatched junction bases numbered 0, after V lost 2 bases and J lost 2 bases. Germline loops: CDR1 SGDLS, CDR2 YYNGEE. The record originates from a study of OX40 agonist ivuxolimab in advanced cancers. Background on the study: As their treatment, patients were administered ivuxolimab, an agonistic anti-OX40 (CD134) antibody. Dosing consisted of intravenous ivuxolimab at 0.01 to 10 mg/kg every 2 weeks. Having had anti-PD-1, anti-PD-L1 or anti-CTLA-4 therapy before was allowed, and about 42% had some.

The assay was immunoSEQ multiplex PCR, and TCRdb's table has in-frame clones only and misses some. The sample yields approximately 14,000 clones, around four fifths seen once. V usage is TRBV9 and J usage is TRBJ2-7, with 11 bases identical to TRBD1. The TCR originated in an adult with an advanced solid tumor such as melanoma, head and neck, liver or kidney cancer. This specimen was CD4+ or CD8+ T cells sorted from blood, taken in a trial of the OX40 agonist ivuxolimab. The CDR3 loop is CASSVGQGAYEQYF. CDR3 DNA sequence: TGTGCCAGCAGCGTGGGACAGGGGGCCTACGAGCAGTACTTC.